These 19 T cell receptor beta chains originate from one sample sequenced in a study of cytomegalovirus exposure and HLA in healthy donors. Primers: 60 Vbeta forward and 13 Jbeta reverse. The assay was immunoSEQ multiplex PCR, and TCRdb's table has in-frame clones only and misses some. The sample has about 120,000 clones, more than 80% seen once. Sequencing was done on a sample of PBMCs. These receptors were collected from a man aged 35-49 years in good health and CMV-seronegative.

The rearrangement joins TRBV2 to TRBJ2-6; no definite D call. The CDR3 length is 13 residues. The germline CDR1 and CDR2 sequences are SNHLY and FYNNEI. V lost 8 bases and J 2 bases, leaving 7 bases between the germline ends. CDR3 DNA sequence: TGTGCCAGCCAAAGAGCTGGGGCCAACGTCCTGACTTTC. Amino acids: CASQRAGANVLTF.

The chain employs TRBV5-4 and TRBJ2-1; the match to TRBD1 covers 7 bases. V gave up 3 bases and J gave up 8 bases; unmatched junction bases: 11. The CDR3 has 15 amino acids. Germline CDR1 SGHNT, CDR2 YYREEE (reference sequence). CDR3 sequence (DNA): TGTGCCAGCAGCTCGCCTAAACAGGGGTCTGATGAGCAGTTCTTC. Translating it yields CASSSPKQGSDEQFF.

The rearrangement uses TRBV27 and TRBJ2-7; D is perhaps TRBD1 (5 bases). CDR3 length: 15 amino acids. Trimming removed 2 bases from V and 0 bases from J, with 11 bases in between. CDR1 is MNHEY, CDR2 SMNVEV, per germline (reference sequence). The CDR3 DNA is TGTGCCAGCAGTTTACTGGGGCATAGCTCCTACGAGCAGTACTTC. Amino acid sequence: CASSLLGHSSYEQYF.

This clone was recorded only once. This sequence joins TRBV5-4 and TRBJ1-2, with D possibly TRBD1 on 5 matching bases. The CDR3 totals 13 residues. Germline-derived CDR1 and CDR2 are SGHNT and YYREEE (reference sequence). V was cut by 2 bases and J by 3 bases, with 8 bases left in between. The CDR3 region has the DNA TGTGCCAGCAGCTTCCAGACAGACTATGGCTACACCTTC. Its translation: CASSFQTDYGYTF.

A few counts support this clone. Here the CDR3 reads CASSLVSLGPLSSYEQYF. The CDR3 nucleotides are TGTGCCAGCAGCTTGGTTTCCTTGGGCCCGCTGAGCTCCTACGAGCAGTACTTC. The V gene is TRBV7-2, the J gene TRBJ2-7; D not certain. CDR3 length: 18 amino acids. With 3 bases removed from V and 0 bases from J, the gap between germline ends came to 21 bases. Germline-derived CDR1 and CDR2 are SGHTA and FQGNSA. The entire variable domain, with the rest obtained from reference TRBV7-2 and TRBJ2-7, is as follows: GAGVSQSPSNKVTEKGKDVELRCDPISGHTALYWYRQSLGQGLEFLIYFQGNSAPDKSGLPSDRFSAERTGGSVSTLTIQRTQQEDSAVYLCASSLVSLGPLSSYEQYFGPGTRLTVT.

This chain connects TRBV9 to TRBJ2-3; 10 nucleotides line up with TRBD2. The CDR3 is 15 amino acids. With V trimmed by 2 bases and J by 1 base, 1 base remained unmatched. Germline values: CDR1 SGDLS, CDR2 YYNGEE. The CDR3 DNA reads TGTGCCAGCAGCGTCGGACTAGCGGGCACAGATACGCAGTATTTT. Translated, it gives CASSVGLAGTDTQYF.

The chain combines TRBV4-3 with TRBJ2-7, with 11 positions matching TRBD1. The V gene end was trimmed by 4 bases and the J gene end by 4 bases; junction bases not matched to a gene: 3. CDR3 size: 14 residues. Per the germline V gene, CDR1 is LGHNA and CDR2 is YSLEER. The CDR3 here is CASSLGQGGYEQYF. The CDR3 nucleotides read TGCGCCAGCAGCCTGGGACAGGGGGGGTACGAGCAGTACTTC.

V gene TRBV30 combines with J gene TRBJ2-7; 7 bases match TRBD1. Germline-derived CDR1 and CDR2 are GTSNPN and SVGIG (reference sequence). After removal of 6 bases from V and 0 bases from J, the junction contained 11 bases not matched to a gene. CDR3 size: 15 residues. The DNA of the CDR3 is TGTGCCTGCATTACGACAGGGAGAAGCTCCTACGAGCAGTACTTC. This sequence encodes CACITTGRSSYEQYF.

The rearrangement joins TRBV6-5 to TRBJ2-5; TRBD2 matches at 9 bases. Judging by the DNA end, TRBJ2-7 fits better; the J call may be wrong. CDR3 length: 13 residues. The germline V gene has CDR1 MNHEY and CDR2 SVGAGI. CDR3 protein: CASMVAGADEQYF. The CDR3 coding sequence is TGTGCCAGCATGGTAGCGGGAGCAGACGAGCAGTACTTC.

The genes are TRBV28 and TRBJ1-2, with D possibly matching TRBD1 (5 bases). Between the trimmed V and J ends, which lost 5 bases and 4 bases, there was a span of 23 bases. From germline, CDR1 is MDHEN and CDR2 SYDVKM. The CDR3 runs 17 residues. CDR3 bases: TGTGCCAGCAGTCCAGGCGAGGGCGGGGGTAGGGTCTATGGCTACACCTTC. Amino acid sequence: CASSPGEGGGRVYGYTF.

The V gene is TRBV7-8, the J gene TRBJ1-2, with D tentatively TRBD1 (5 bases). Germline V gene data show CDR1 as SGHVS and CDR2 as FQNEAQ. The CDR3 totals 17 residues. V dropped 5 bases and J dropped 4 bases, with 23 bases sitting between them. The CDR3 DNA reads TGTGCCAGCAGCCCGAAAGGGGATTACGCGAATTCCTATGGCTACACCTTC. Translated, it gives CASSPKGDYANSYGYTF.

This clone was seen just once. The DNA of the CDR3 is TGCGCCAGCAGCCAAGATTACGGGGTGGGCGAGCAGTACTTC. Translated, it gives CASSQDYGVGEQYF. The V call is TRBV4-1, the J call TRBJ2-7, with a possible D match to TRBD2 (5 bases). Germline lookup yields CDR1 MGHRA and CDR2 YSYEKL. The length of the CDR3 is 14 residues. V lost 0 bases, J lost 6 bases, and 12 bases lay in between.

This clone showed up just once. The CDR3 spells CASSYGAGVYNEQFF. The CDR3 DNA sequence: TGTGCCAGCAGTTACGGAGCGGGGGTCTACAATGAGCAGTTCTTC. The genes are TRBV6-6 and TRBJ2-1, with 8 bases matching TRBD2. J lost 3 bases, V lost 2 bases, and 3 bases had no gene match. The CDR3 covers 15 residues. Germline V lookup: CDR1 MNHNY, CDR2 SVGAGI (reference sequence).

The chain employs TRBV5-7 and TRBJ1-1, with TRBD1 matching over 7 bases. Being an ORF, TRBV5-7 has a function that is uncertain. This CDR3 spans 15 amino acids. The trim removed 4 bases at V and 6 bases at J, leaving 12 bases unmatched. CDR3 DNA sequence: TGTGCCAGCAGCCTAGGGACAGAGAAGTCATCTGAAGCTTTCTTT. Amino acids: CASSLGTEKSSEAFF.

This chain links TRBV6-6 with TRBJ2-5; 7 bases are a match to TRBD1. The J call may not be correct, given that the DNA end is closer to TRBJ2-7. The CDR3 consists of 13 residues. Germline V gene lookup returns CDR1 MNHNY and CDR2 SVGAGI (reference sequence). CDR3 bases: TGTGCCAGCAGGTGGACAGGAGTTTACGAGCAGTACTTC. Protein sequence: CASRWTGVYEQYF.

The rearrangement joins TRBV4-1 to TRBJ1-1; unclear D gene. V shed 0 bases and J shed 5 bases, with 16 bases lying between them. Germline V gene data show CDR1 as MGHRA and CDR2 as YSYEKL. The CDR3 loop spans 16 amino acids. The CDR3, as DNA: TGCGCCAGCAGCCAAGATTCGGCATGGGGAGGGACTGAAGCTTTCTTT. Translated: CASSQDSAWGGTEAFF.

J is TRBJ2-3 and V is TRBV7-3; D unclear. The CDR3 runs 15 residues. V was cut by 3 bases and J by 5 bases, with 15 bases left in between. Germline V gene sequence: CDR1 SGHTA, CDR2 FQGTGA. CDR3 sequence (DNA): TGTGCCAGCAGCTTTCGTGGCAGGTCCAAAGATACGCAGTATTTT. The encoded protein is CASSFRGRSKDTQYF. The entire variable domain, with the rest obtained from reference TRBV7-3 and TRBJ2-3, is as follows: GAGVSQTPSNKVTEKGKYVELRCDPISGHTALYWYRQSLGQGPEFLIYFQGTGAADDSGLPNDRFFAVRPEGSVSTLKIQRTERGDSAVYLCASSFRGRSKDTQYFGPGTRLTVL.

This clone was observed a few times. The chain combines TRBV6-6 with TRBJ2-4, with 7 bases matching TRBD2. Germline CDR1 MNHNY, CDR2 SVGAGI (reference sequence). The CDR3 consists of 15 residues. V lost 7 bases and J lost 5; bases outside the gene matches: 11. The CDR3 DNA reads TGTGCCAGCATGCGGGGGAACCTAGCGGAAAACATTCAGTACTTC. Translated: CASMRGNLAENIQYF.

V and J are TRBV27 and TRBJ1-1, with D unresolved. Trimming removed 7 bases from V and 0 bases from J, with 12 bases in between. The CDR3 sequence is 14 residues long. Germline lookup yields CDR1 MNHEY and CDR2 SMNVEV (reference sequence). The CDR3 DNA reads as TGTGCCAGCACCACCGCGGGTTTGAACACTGAAGCTTTCTTT. It encodes CASTTAGLNTEAFF.